These 2 T cell receptor beta chains were all obtained from the same sample, sequenced in a study of human T cells and chemical hapten exposure. MiXCR, run by TCRdb on the RACE reads, gives a single entry per CDR3 protein. This table holds about 80,000 distinct CDR3 sequences, 10% found once. Time point in this sample: patch test 1, 2 weeks after DPC sensitization. The sample's treatment: therapeutic diphenylcyclopropenone sensitization with weekly scalp DPC. Specimen: whole blood, collected in connection with sensitization to the hapten diphenylcyclopropenone (DPC). These receptors came from a woman aged 45-60 years with alopecia areata. Some clones in this sample may be carry-over from other donors' samples.

This chain joins TRBV29-1 and TRBJ1-2, with 7 bases matching TRBD1. The CDR3 is 12 residues long. Germline V gene lookup returns CDR1 SQVTM and CDR2 ANQGSEA. V lost 5 bases and J lost 5; bases outside the gene matches: 5. The CDR3 loop is CSVSRDSYGYTF. CDR3 in DNA: TGCAGCGTTTCCCGGGACAGTTATGGCTACACCTTC. Full variable domain (missing parts from reference TRBV29-1 and TRBJ1-2): SAVISQKPSRDICQRGTSLTIQCQVDSQVTMMFWYRQQPGQSLTLIATANQGSEATYESGFVIDKFPISRPNLTFSTLTVSNMSPEDSSIYLCSVSRDSYGYTFGSGTRLTVV.

In this sample, this clonotype turned up a few times. This chain uses TRBV5-1 with TRBJ1-2, with 7 bases that match TRBD1. Germline loops: CDR1 SGHRS, CDR2 YFSETQ. V dropped 0 bases and J dropped 4; count of bases not matched to a gene: 3. The CDR3 has 14 residues. This CDR3 reads CASSLAGTAYGYTF. CDR3 nucleotides: TGCGCCAGCAGCTTGGCCGGGACAGCCTATGGCTACACCTTC. The variable domain in full, with the rest retrieved from reference TRBV5-1 and TRBJ1-2, is KAGVTQTPRYLIKTRGQQVTLSCSPISGHRSVSWYQQTPGQGLQFLFEYFSETQRNKGNFPGRFSGRQFSNSRSEMNVSTLELGDSALYLCASSLAGTAYGYTFGSGTRLTVV.